The clone carrying this T cell receptor beta chain is labeled medium-sized (0.01 to 0.1%). Antigen specificity is unknown. Being off target in a library aimed at alpha chains, this beta chain has a size of little meaning. Time point given: sample taken at primary tumor resection. TCR cDNA molecules each had a unique molecular identifier. TCRdb re-derived calls from the 5' RACE reads in MiXCR, one entry per CDR3 protein. The sample carries about 20,000 distinct CDR3 sequences, around 5% recorded once. V lost 6 bases and J 4 bases, leaving 8 bases between the germline ends. Germline lookup yields CDR1 SQVTM and CDR2 ANQGSEA. The CDR3 extends over 11 amino acids. This sample stems from a study of spatial heterogeneity in lung cancer. Study conclusions and caveats: Tracking of tumor mutation counts was seen in expanded intratumoral alpha and beta TCR counts.

Specimen: lung tumor tissue, collected at surgery. This sequence joins TRBV29-1 and TRBJ2-3; D not certain. The TCR originated in a female donor with early-stage non-small cell lung cancer. The CDR3 sequence: CSVHLADTQYF. The CDR3 DNA is TGCAGCGTCCATCTCGCAGATACGCAGTATTTT.